A single sample is the source of the 17 T cell receptor beta chains below, sequenced in a study of blood T cell repertoires in COVID-19. Generated by immunoSEQ multiplex PCR, the TCRdb table keeps only in-frame clones and is missing some. Here the sample spans 150,000 to 200,000 clones, around four fifths being singletons. The sequencing sample was made of peripheral blood. The receptors were gathered from a man in his 70s with active or convalescent COVID-19.

This chain joins TRBV3-1 (or the pseudogene TRBV3-2) and TRBJ2-2; D not resolved. The V gene's germline CDR1 is LGHDT and CDR2 YNNKEL (reference sequence). This CDR3 spans 13 amino acids. V gave up 2 bases and J gave up 6 bases, with 7 bases separating them. CDR3 nucleotides: TGTGCCAGCAGCCAAAACTTGGCCGGGGAGCTGTTTTTT. Translated: CASSQNLAGELFF.

The J gene is TRBJ1-2, the V gene TRBV4-1; no definite D call. V shed 0 bases and J shed 4 bases, with 21 bases lying between them. CDR1 and CDR2 from the germline V gene are MGHRA and YSYEKL. The CDR3 runs to 18 residues. The CDR3 spells CASSQDSASPTLFYGYTF. CDR3 bases: TGCGCCAGCAGCCAAGATAGCGCAAGCCCCACCTTATTCTATGGCTACACCTTC.

V is TRBV10-3 and J is TRBJ1-2; tentatively, D is TRBD1 (6 bases). From germline, CDR1 is ENHRY and CDR2 SYGVKD. Between the trimmed V and J ends, which lost 0 bases and 6 bases, there was a span of 14 bases. This CDR3 has 15 residues. In DNA, the CDR3 is TGTGCCATCAGTGAGTCGGGGACACCCGTGGATGGCTACACCTTC. Protein: CAISESGTPVDGYTF.

The CDR3 nucleotides are TGCAGCGTTGGGGGCGGGGAAGAGCAGTTCTTC. It translates to CSVGGGEEQFF. J is TRBJ2-1 and V is TRBV29-1; possibly TRBD2 for D (6 bases). CDR3 length: 11 residues. Per germline, CDR1 SQVTM and CDR2 ANQGSEA. The V gene lost 4 bases and the J gene lost 10 bases, with 11 bases spanning the gap.

This chain connects TRBV18 to TRBJ2-2; D not certain. This CDR3 spans 15 amino acids. The V end lost 2 bases, the J end lost 0 bases, and 7 bases lay between the germline ends. Germline assignment: CDR1 KGHSH and CDR2 LQKENI. The CDR3 region has the DNA TGTGCCAGCTCACCAATCCAGGCGAACACCGGGGAGCTGTTTTTT. Protein sequence: CASSPIQANTGELFF.

The chain combines TRBV5-6 with TRBJ1-2; TRBD1 matches 8 bases. Germline V CDR1 and CDR2: SGHDT, YYEEEE. This CDR3 region has 15 residues. The junction had 7 bases not matched to a gene; V was cut back by 1 base and J by 5 bases. The CDR3 region is CASSLKDREIYGYTF. In DNA form, the CDR3 reads TGTGCCAGCAGCTTGAAGGACAGGGAAATATATGGCTACACCTTC.

The chain uses TRBV11-3 and TRBJ2-2, with 15 bases lining up with TRBD2. The germline V gene encodes CDR1 SGHNT and CDR2 YENEEA. This CDR3 contains 18 residues. With V trimmed by 5 bases and J by 2 bases, 6 bases remained unmatched. In DNA, the CDR3 is TGTGCCAGCAGCCCCGGGACTAGCGGGGGGCTTAACACCGGGGAGCTGTTTTTT. It yields the protein CASSPGTSGGLNTGELFF.

The chain links TRBV5-6 to TRBJ2-2; 7 bases are a match to TRBD1. The V and J ends lost 4 bases and 5 bases, in that order; junction bases with no gene match: 5. The CDR3 extends over 14 amino acids. Germline CDR1 reads SGHDT; CDR2 reads YYEEEE. CDR3 DNA sequence: TGTGCCAGCAGCGGCCAACAGGGGACCGGGGAGCTGTTTTTT. This encodes CASSGQQGTGELFF.

The chain employs TRBV7-9 and TRBJ2-1; 9 bases match TRBD1. The CDR3 has 14 residues. V trimming: 6 bases; J trimming: 6 bases; junction bases outside the gene matches: 6. CDR1 SEHNR and CDR2 FQNEAQ come from the germline V gene (reference sequence). CDR3 bases: TGTGCCAGCAGGATACAGGGGGCGGGCAATGAGCAGTTCTTC. The encoded protein is CASRIQGAGNEQFF.

This chain links TRBV19 with TRBJ2-1; D is possibly TRBD2 (7 bases). V dropped 5 bases and J dropped 8 bases, with 22 bases sitting between them. The CDR3 consists of 16 residues. Germline CDR1 and CDR2: LNHDA and SQIVND (reference sequence). CDR3 protein: CASSRAGASVSDEQFF. The CDR3, as DNA: TGTGCCAGTAGTCGGGCGGGGGCCTCTGTTAGCGATGAGCAGTTCTTC.

The chain is built from TRBV5-1 and TRBJ1-1, with 9 bases lining up with TRBD1. V was clipped by 2 bases and J by 5 bases; unmatched bases: 4. This CDR3 is 14 amino acids long. Germline assignment: CDR1 SGHRS and CDR2 YFSETQ. The CDR3 loop is CASSLQGAWTEAFF. CDR3 DNA: TGCGCCAGCAGCTTACAGGGGGCGTGGACTGAAGCTTTCTTT. Full variable domain (missing parts from reference TRBV5-1 and TRBJ1-1): KAGVTQTPRYLIKTRGQQVTLSCSPISGHRSVSWYQQTPGQGLQFLFEYFSETQRNKGNFPGRFSGRQFSNSRSEMNVSTLELGDSALYLCASSLQGAWTEAFFGQGTRLTVV.

This clone was seen a handful of times. This chain connects TRBV11-2 to TRBJ1-1, with TRBD1 as a possible D gene (6 bases). V lost 2 bases, J lost 7 bases, and 17 bases lay in between. Germline CDR1 is SGHAT and CDR2 is FQNNGV. The CDR3 is made up of 15 amino acids. CDR3 protein: CASSLTINREDEAFF. CDR3 nucleotide sequence: TGTGCCAGCAGCTTAACGATCAACAGGGAAGATGAAGCTTTCTTT.

This chain links TRBV10-1 with TRBJ2-3; D is unresolved. V was cut by 6 bases and J by 9 bases, with 13 bases left in between. The CDR3 loop spans 12 amino acids. Germline CDR1 reads WNHNN; CDR2 reads SYGVQD (reference sequence). Written as DNA, the CDR3 is TGCGCCAGCAGCGAGAACGTGGGCACGCAGTATTTT. It is translated as CASSENVGTQYF.

About this clone itself: Within the sample, other DNA sequences also encode this same CDR3. The rearrangement links TRBV7-2 to TRBJ2-7; the match to TRBD2 covers 8 bases. This CDR3 comprises 15 residues. From germline, CDR1 is SGHTA and CDR2 FQGNSA. The junction had 8 bases not matched to a gene; V was cut back by 2 bases and J by 5 bases. The CDR3 nucleotides read TGTGCCAGCAGCTTAATGGGACTAGTTGGCGACGAGCAGTACTTC. Amino acid sequence: CASSLMGLVGDEQYF. Supplemented by reference TRBV7-2 and TRBJ2-7, the full variable domain reads GAGVSQSPSNKVTEKGKDVELRCDPISGHTALYWYRQSLGQGLEFLIYFQGNSAPDKSGLPSDRFSAERTGGSVSTLTIQRTQQEDSAVYLCASSLMGLVGDEQYFGPGTRLTVT.

A note on this clone: The sample carries other DNA sequences with the same CDR3. The chain has TRBV12-5 and TRBJ1-4, with 8 bases identical to TRBD1. The length of the CDR3 is 14 residues. The V gene end was trimmed by 6 bases and the J gene end by 2 bases; junction bases not matched to a gene: 2. Germline V gene lookup returns CDR1 LGHNT and CDR2 FRNRAP. DNA of the CDR3: TGTGCTAGTGGGACAGGGGATACTAATGAAAAACTGTTTTTT. Protein product: CASGTGDTNEKLFF.

The sample holds many counts of this clone. The V and J genes are TRBV6-1 and TRBJ1-4; 8 bases line up with TRBD1. Germline-derived CDR1 and CDR2 are MNHNS and SASEGT. V lost 3 bases to trimming and J lost 5 bases; unmatched junction nucleotides: 5. The CDR3 has 15 residues. The CDR3 protein is CASSDQGARNEKLFF. DNA for the CDR3: TGTGCCAGCAGTGACCAGGGGGCGCGGAATGAAAAACTGTTTTTT.

The chain links TRBV30 to TRBJ1-1; possibly TRBD1 for D (5 bases). Trimming removed 3 bases from V and 1 base from J, with 12 bases in between. The CDR3 runs to 14 residues. Germline CDR1 and CDR2: GTSNPN and SVGIG (reference sequence). Here the CDR3 DNA reads TGTGCCTGGAGCGCCTGGGGCTGGAACACTGAAGCTTTCTTT. This translates into CAWSAWGWNTEAFF.